A single sample is the source of the 14 T cell receptor beta chains below, sequenced in a study of cytomegalovirus exposure and HLA in healthy donors. The PCR used 60 Vbeta and 13 Jbeta primers. Using immunoSEQ multiplex PCR, the repertoire was profiled, and TCRdb retains in-frame clones only, with some absent. The repertoire consists of about 130,000 clones, with about three quarters occurring once and the leading ten covering around 1.8%. The specimen sequenced was PBMCs. The receptor source for this set is a woman between 40 and 50 years old in good health and CMV-seronegative.

V usage is TRBV10-1 and J usage is TRBJ1-1; D gene uncertain. Germline values: CDR1 WNHNN, CDR2 SYGVQD (reference sequence). This CDR3 region has 13 residues. V shed 8 bases and J shed 0 bases, with 10 bases lying between them. CDR3 protein: CASEGRMNTEAFF. As DNA, the CDR3 is TGCGCCAGCGAGGGCAGAATGAACACTGAAGCTTTCTTT.

This clone occurred a few times. The J gene is TRBJ2-1, the V gene TRBV9, with TRBD2 as a possible D gene (6 bases). V was pared by 5 bases and J by 8 bases, with 17 bases between. The germline CDR1 and CDR2 sequences are SGDLS and YYNGEE. The CDR3 contains 14 residues. The DNA of the CDR3 is TGTGCCAGCAGTCAACTCGGGAGTATCCATGAGCAGTTCTTC. This translates into CASSQLGSIHEQFF.

The count of this clone is one. The J gene is TRBJ1-2, the V gene TRBV10-3; 7 bases align to TRBD1. The CDR3 runs 15 residues. Germline CDR1 reads ENHRY; CDR2 reads SYGVKD. Trimming at V came to 2 bases and at J to 2 bases, leaving 5 bases not matched to a gene. CDR3 sequence: CAISEPATGNYGYTF. The DNA for the CDR3 is TGTGCCATCAGTGAGCCCGCGACAGGGAACTATGGCTACACCTTC.

This clone was counted a few times. CDR3 coding DNA: TGTGCCAGTAGTCTACAGGGCTCTGGAAACACCATATATTTT. Protein sequence: CASSLQGSGNTIYF. V gene TRBV19 combines with J gene TRBJ1-3, with D possibly TRBD1 on 6 matching bases. V lost 5 bases to trimming and J lost 0 bases, with 8 bases between them. The CDR3 has 14 residues. Germline loops: CDR1 LNHDA, CDR2 SQIVND (reference sequence). Complete variable domain (other parts from reference TRBV19 and TRBJ1-3): DGGITQSPKYLFRKEGQNVTLSCEQNLNHDAMYWYRQDPGQGLRLIYYSQIVNDFQKGDIAEGYSVSREKKESFPLTVTSAQKNPTAFYLCASSLQGSGNTIYFGEGSWLTVV.

V is TRBV5-6 and J is TRBJ2-7; D is perhaps TRBD1 (6 bases). Germline lookup yields CDR1 SGHDT and CDR2 YYEEEE. This CDR3 region has 13 residues. Trimming pared 2 bases from V and 6 bases from J, leaving 12 bases between. CDR3: CASSLIQGSEQYF. The CDR3 DNA reads TGTGCCAGCAGCTTAATACAGGGAAGCGAGCAGTACTTC. The complete variable domain, with remaining parts taken from reference TRBV5-6 and TRBJ2-7, reads DAGVTQSPTHLIKTRGQQVTLRCSPKSGHDTVSWYQQALGQGPQFIFQYYEEEERQRGNFPDRFSGHQFPNYSSELNVNALLLGDSALYLCASSLIQGSEQYFGPGTRLTVT.

This clone was found once. The rearrangement joins TRBV19 to TRBJ1-2; a weak D match, TRBD1 (6 bases). Germline CDR1 is LNHDA and CDR2 is SQIVND (reference sequence). V was shortened by 7 bases and J by 4 bases, with 16 bases between the two germline ends. The CDR3 extends over 14 amino acids. The CDR3 here is CASKESQGPYGYTF. The CDR3 bases are TGTGCCAGTAAAGAATCGCAGGGGCCCTATGGCTACACCTTC.

J is TRBJ2-1 and V is TRBV6-6; TRBD2 is a possible D gene (5 bases). The V and J ends lost 7 bases and 9 bases respectively, with 10 bases between them. Germline V CDR1 and CDR2: MNHNY, SVGAGI (reference sequence). This CDR3 has 11 amino acids. The chain's CDR3 is CASTRRGEQFF. The CDR3 bases are TGTGCCAGCACACGACGGGGTGAGCAGTTCTTC.

The chain joins TRBV5-1 to TRBJ2-2; the match to TRBD1 covers 9 bases. Germline V gives CDR1 SGHRS, CDR2 YFSETQ. This CDR3 is 16 amino acids long. J lost 4 bases, V lost 3 bases, and 7 bases had no gene match. The CDR3 nucleotides are TGCGCCAGCAGCTGGCGACAGGGGGGCGGCACCGGGGAGCTGTTTTTT. Translated, it gives CASSWRQGGGTGELFF. The full variable domain, with the rest looked up from reference TRBV5-1 and TRBJ2-2, is KAGVTQTPRYLIKTRGQQVTLSCSPISGHRSVSWYQQTPGQGLQFLFEYFSETQRNKGNFPGRFSGRQFSNSRSEMNVSTLELGDSALYLCASSWRQGGGTGELFFGEGSRLTVL.

This chain joins TRBV7-9 and TRBJ2-6, with 7 bases matching TRBD1. Germline assignment: CDR1 SEHNR and CDR2 FQNEAQ (reference sequence). Trimming at V came to 1 base and at J to 2 bases, leaving 8 bases not matched to a gene. The CDR3 runs to 18 residues. The CDR3 loop reads CASSLGARGSPGANVLTF. In DNA form, the CDR3 reads TGTGCCAGCAGCTTAGGTGCCAGGGGGAGCCCTGGGGCCAACGTCCTGACTTTC.

The chain employs TRBV4-2 and TRBJ2-5; weak D call: TRBD1 (5 bases). The V end lost 0 bases, the J end lost 1 base, and 9 bases lay between the germline ends. The germline CDR1 and CDR2 sequences are LGHNA and YNFKEQ. The CDR3 runs to 15 residues. For the CDR3, the DNA is TGTGCCAGCAGCCAAGATTGGGGCACCCAAGAGACCCAGTACTTC. This codes for CASSQDWGTQETQYF.

The rearrangement uses TRBV7-9 and TRBJ1-2; D not certain. The CDR3 runs 14 residues. CDR1 SEHNR and CDR2 FQNEAQ come from the germline V gene (reference sequence). V gave up 8 bases and J gave up 4 bases, with 17 bases separating them. The CDR3: CASQSHLPFYGYTF. The DNA for the CDR3 is TGTGCCAGCCAATCCCACTTACCATTCTATGGCTACACCTTC.

V usage is TRBV5-1 and J usage is TRBJ2-1; 8 nucleotides agree with TRBD1. CDR3 length: 15 residues. Germline V lookup: CDR1 SGHRS, CDR2 YFSETQ. Trimming took 2 bases from V and 6 from J; bases not matched to a gene: 7. This chain's CDR3 is CASSFTGGVGNEQFF. The CDR3 nucleotides read TGCGCCAGCAGCTTTACAGGGGGAGTAGGCAATGAGCAGTTCTTC. Together with reference TRBV5-1 and TRBJ2-1, the CDR3 gives the full variable domain: KAGVTQTPRYLIKTRGQQVTLSCSPISGHRSVSWYQQTPGQGLQFLFEYFSETQRNKGNFPGRFSGRQFSNSRSEMNVSTLELGDSALYLCASSFTGGVGNEQFFGPGTRLTVL.

Only a few counts were recorded for this clone. This chain uses TRBV30 with TRBJ2-7, with 7 bases lining up with TRBD1. Germline V gene lookup returns CDR1 GTSNPN and CDR2 SVGIG (reference sequence). J gave up 4 bases and V 2 bases, and 2 bases lay outside the gene matches. CDR3 length equals 12 residues. CDR3 protein: CAWSRQGYEQYF. CDR3 nucleotide sequence: TGTGCCTGGAGTCGACAGGGATACGAGCAGTACTTC.

The chain joins TRBV19 to TRBJ1-4; D gene uncertain. Germline V gene data show CDR1 as LNHDA and CDR2 as SQIVND (reference sequence). The CDR3 sequence is 13 residues long. Trimming cost V 0 bases and J 6 bases, with 5 bases left between them. CDR3 sequence: CASSIDPDEKLFF. The CDR3 DNA sequence: TGTGCCAGTAGTATAGATCCGGATGAAAAACTGTTTTTT.